This is a list of T cell receptor beta chains from one sample in a study of molecular identifiers for immune sequencing clone quantification. Each CDR3 protein is one row after TCRdb ran MiXCR on the PCR reads. The sample records more than 300,000 distinct CDR3 sequences, about a fifth being singletons. Sequencing input: naive CD8+ T cells from blood, with Jurkat cell RNA spiked in. These receptors originate from a human donor in good health. Some libraries in this study had Jurkat cell RNA spiked in. The CDR3 runs from the conserved cysteine through the conserved F or W. D genes are given only for firm matches. Clone size, where shown, is once, few, many, or a class for clones that have expanded.

D: TRBD1
J: TRBJ2-7
size: NA
V: TRBV27
CDR3: CASSMTGGYEQYF
DNA: TGTGCCAGCAGCATGACAGGGGGCTACGAGCAGTACTTC

D: NA
J: TRBJ2-6
size: few
V: TRBV18
CDR3: CASSPTYSGLLSGANVLTF
DNA: TGTGCCAGCTCACCCACCTATTCCGGATTACTCTCTGGGGCCAACGTCCTGACTTTC

D: NA
J: TRBJ2-3
size: few
V: TRBV27
CDR3: CASSPQTVEGTDTQYF
DNA: TGTGCCAGCAGTCCCCAGACAGTAGAGGGTACAGATACGCAGTATTTT

D: NA
J: TRBJ1-1
size: many
V: TRBV5-4
CDR3: CASSEESGLVAEAFF
DNA: TGTGCCAGCAGCGAGGAATCAGGGCTGGTGGCTGAAGCTTTCTTT

D: TRBD2
J: TRBJ2-4
size: many
V: TRBV12-5
CDR3: CASGPQGRGVKNIQYF
DNA: TGTGCTAGTGGACCCCAAGGACGGGGGGTCAAAAACATTCAGTACTTC

D: NA
J: TRBJ2-3
size: many
V: TRBV7-9
CDR3: CASSYLGTSTDTQYF
DNA: TGTGCCAGCAGCTATTTGGGGACCAGCACAGATACGCAGTATTTT

D: NA
J: TRBJ1-1
size: NA
V: TRBV18
CDR3: CASSPGTLDIEAFF
DNA: TGTGCCAGCTCACCGGGGACTCTGGACATTGAAGCTTTCTTT

D: NA
J: TRBJ1-1
size: many
V: TRBV30
CDR3: CAWSVANTEAFF
DNA: TGTGCCTGGAGTGTAGCCAACACTGAAGCTTTCTTT

D: TRBD2
J: TRBJ2-5
size: NA
V: TRBV12-3/TRBV12-4
CDR3: CASSQSPGGQETRYF
DNA: TGTGCCAGCAGCCAGTCCCCGGGGGGTCAAGAGACCCGGTACTTC

D: TRBD1
J: TRBJ1-4
size: many
V: TRBV30
CDR3: CAWSTGTGDEKLFF
DNA: TGTGCCTGGAGTACCGGGACAGGGGATGAAAAACTGTTTTTT

D: NA
J: TRBJ2-2
size: many
V: TRBV29-1
CDR3: CSVVGDTGELFF
DNA: TGCAGCGTTGTGGGGGACACCGGGGAGCTGTTTTTT

D: NA
J: TRBJ1-1
size: few
V: TRBV5-1
CDR3: CASSLWQTSTEAFF
DNA: TGCGCCAGCAGCTTGTGGCAGACTAGCACTGAAGCTTTCTTT

D: NA
J: TRBJ2-1
size: many
V: TRBV28
CDR3: CASSPWDGRHSYNEQFF
DNA: TGTGCCAGCAGTCCCTGGGACGGGCGCCACTCCTACAATGAGCAGTTCTTC

D: TRBD1
J: TRBJ2-7
size: many
V: TRBV29-1
CDR3: CSALTGITYEQYF
DNA: TGCAGCGCCCTGACAGGGATAACCTACGAGCAGTACTTC

D: NA
J: TRBJ2-2
size: NA
V: TRBV19
CDR3: CASRTLAGELFF
DNA: TGTGCCAGTAGGACACTGGCCGGGGAGCTGTTTTTT

D: NA
J: TRBJ1-2
size: many
V: TRBV29-1
CDR3: CSVVHNYGYTF
DNA: TGCAGCGTTGTACACAACTATGGCTACACCTTC

D: TRBD1
J: TRBJ1-6
size: many
V: TRBV25-1
CDR3: CASRLNTDRDYNSPLHF
DNA: TGTGCCAGCAGATTAAATACGGACAGGGACTATAATTCACCCCTCCACTTT

D: TRBD2
J: TRBJ2-2
size: many
V: TRBV7-6
CDR3: CASSEGLAATGELFF
DNA: TGTGCCAGCAGCGAAGGACTAGCGGCTACCGGGGAGCTGTTTTTT

D: NA
J: TRBJ1-2
size: many
V: TRBV4-3
CDR3: CASSQDSGNYGYTF
DNA: TGCGCCAGCAGCCAAGATTCAGGGAACTATGGCTACACCTTC

D: NA
J: TRBJ2-2
size: few
V: TRBV6-9
CDR3: CASRALGGGTGELFF
DNA: TGTGCCAGCAGGGCATTGGGGGGTGGCACCGGGGAGCTGTTTTTT

D: TRBD2
J: TRBJ2-7
size: many
V: TRBV28
CDR3: CASSSPRTSDEQYF
DNA: TGTGCCAGCAGTTCCCCAAGGACTAGCGACGAGCAGTACTTC

D: NA
J: TRBJ2-3
size: many
V: TRBV29-1
CDR3: CSVGARPSASDTQYF
DNA: TGCAGCGTCGGGGCCCGGCCTAGCGCCTCAGATACGCAGTATTTT

D: NA
J: TRBJ2-2
size: many
V: TRBV4-1
CDR3: CASSQVVVEELFF
DNA: TGCGCCAGCAGCCAGGTGGTCGTAGAGGAGCTGTTTTTT

D: NA
J: TRBJ2-1
size: NA
V: TRBV7-9
CDR3: CASSLPRNEQSF
DNA: TGTGCCAGCAGCTTACCCCGAAATGAGCAGTCCTTC

D: NA
J: TRBJ2-6
size: many
V: TRBV7-2
CDR3: CASSLVPQGHGANVLTF
DNA: TGTGCCAGCAGCTTAGTGCCACAGGGCCATGGGGCCAACGTCCTGACTTTC

D: NA
J: TRBJ2-7
size: many
V: TRBV28
CDR3: CASSTQNYEQYF
DNA: TGTGCCAGCAGTACCCAGAACTACGAGCAGTACTTC

D: NA
J: TRBJ2-3
size: many
V: TRBV4-3
CDR3: CASSQAGVSTDTQYF
DNA: TGCGCCAGCAGCCAAGCGGGGGTCAGCACAGATACGCAGTATTTT

D: TRBD2
J: TRBJ2-5
size: NA
V: TRBV7-9
CDR3: CASSSYLGGLVETQYF
DNA: TGTGCCAGCAGCTCCTACCTGGGAGGACTAGTTGAGACCCAGTACTTC

D: NA
J: TRBJ2-7
size: many
V: TRBV19
CDR3: CASSIGGAYEQYF
DNA: TGTGCCAGTAGTATCGGCGGAGCTTACGAGCAGTACTTC

D: TRBD1
J: TRBJ1-2
size: NA
V: TRBV4-1
CDR3: CASSQETAGGWYGYTF
DNA: TGCGCCAGCAGCCAAGAAACGGCAGGGGGTTGGTATGGCTACACCTTC

D: TRBD1
J: TRBJ1-4
size: many
V: TRBV6-5
CDR3: CASSKGTGVSEKLFF
DNA: TGTGCCAGCAGTAAGGGGACAGGTGTTAGTGAAAAACTGTTTTTT

D: NA
J: TRBJ1-2
size: NA
V: TRBV4-1
CDR3: CASSQDSWTIGGYTF
DNA: TGCGCCAGCAGCCAAGACAGCTGGACGATTGGCGGCTACACCTTC

D: NA
J: TRBJ2-2
size: many
V: TRBV2
CDR3: CASSGGVGVTTGELFF
DNA: TGTGCCAGCAGTGGAGGGGTCGGGGTAACCACCGGGGAGCTGTTTTTT

D: NA
J: TRBJ2-3
size: NA
V: TRBV28
CDR3: CASSTPSGLSADTQYF
DNA: TGTGCCAGCAGTACTCCCAGCGGGCTTAGCGCAGATACGCAGTATTTT

D: TRBD2
J: TRBJ2-3
size: few
V: TRBV6-2/TRBV6-3
CDR3: CASSWTGLAGGRTDTQYF
DNA: TGTGCCAGCAGTTGGACGGGACTAGCGGGGGGCCGGACAGATACGCAGTATTTT

D: NA
J: TRBJ2-5
size: NA
V: TRBV2
CDR3: CASSVDSIKETQYF
DNA: TGTGCCAGCAGTGTGGACAGCATAAAAGAGACCCAGTACTTC

D: NA
J: TRBJ2-3
size: many
V: TRBV4-2
CDR3: CASSSTASTDTQYF
DNA: TGTGCCAGCAGCTCTACAGCAAGCACAGATACGCAGTATTTT

D: NA
J: TRBJ1-1
size: many
V: TRBV29-1
CDR3: CSVEDGGEAFF
DNA: TGCAGCGTTGAAGATGGGGGTGAAGCTTTCTTT

D: NA
J: TRBJ1-2
size: many
V: TRBV7-9
CDR3: CASSLPGGAYGYTF
DNA: TGTGCCAGCAGCTTACCGGGGGGGGCCTATGGCTACACCTTC

D: NA
J: TRBJ2-3
size: many
V: TRBV20-1
CDR3: CSARDPRGAYTDTQYF
DNA: TGCAGTGCTAGAGATCCCCGCGGGGCATACACAGATACGCAGTATTTT

D: NA
J: TRBJ2-3
size: many
V: TRBV28
CDR3: CASSVRGLAGDTQYF
DNA: TGTGCCAGCAGTGTGAGGGGGCTAGCGGGAGATACGCAGTATTTT

D: TRBD2
J: TRBJ2-1
size: few
V: TRBV15
CDR3: CATSREFSGASSYNEQFF
DNA: TGTGCCACCAGCAGAGAATTTAGCGGGGCCTCGTCCTACAATGAGCAGTTCTTC

D: NA
J: TRBJ1-1
size: many
V: TRBV19
CDR3: CASNQGGGLSEAFF
DNA: TGTGCCAGTAACCAAGGGGGGGGATTGAGTGAAGCTTTCTTT

D: NA
J: TRBJ1-1
size: many
V: TRBV5-1
CDR3: CASSFNGGTEAFF
DNA: TGCGCCAGCAGCTTTAATGGAGGAACTGAAGCTTTCTTT

D: TRBD2
J: TRBJ2-4
size: many
V: TRBV20-1
CDR3: CSAMGLAGGPIAKNIQYF
DNA: TGCAGTGCTATGGGACTAGCGGGGGGCCCGATAGCCAAAAACATTCAGTACTTC

D: TRBD1
J: TRBJ2-6
size: many
V: TRBV6-2/TRBV6-3
CDR3: CASSQGQSGANVLTF
DNA: TGTGCCAGCAGTCAGGGACAGTCCGGGGCCAACGTCCTGACTTTC

D: NA
J: TRBJ1-5
size: NA
V: TRBV19
CDR3: CASETNGAHNQPQHF
DNA: TGTGCCAGTGAAACCAACGGGGCCCACAATCAGCCCCAGCATTTT

D: TRBD2
J: TRBJ2-2
size: many
V: TRBV7-9
CDR3: CASSPQLAANTGELFF
DNA: TGTGCCAGCAGCCCACAACTAGCGGCGAACACCGGGGAGCTGTTTTTT

D: NA
J: TRBJ2-7
size: NA
V: TRBV4-1
CDR3: CASSQELVGLSSYEQYF
DNA: TGCGCCAGCAGCCAAGAATTGGTGGGGCTCAGCTCCTACGAGCAGTACTTC

D: TRBD2
J: TRBJ2-5
size: many
V: TRBV5-1
CDR3: CASSLGLAGGPVGETQYF
DNA: TGCGCCAGCAGCCTCGGACTAGCGGGGGGGCCGGTCGGGGAGACCCAGTACTTC

D: TRBD1
J: TRBJ1-4
size: many
V: TRBV9
CDR3: CASSGGQGAREKLFF
DNA: TGTGCCAGCAGCGGCGGACAGGGGGCTCGAGAAAAACTGTTTTTT

D: TRBD2
J: TRBJ2-2
size: few
V: TRBV6-2/TRBV6-3
CDR3: CASSYPRLAGGPTNTGELFF
DNA: TGTGCCAGCAGTTATCCCCGACTAGCGGGAGGGCCCACGAACACCGGGGAGCTGTTTTTT

D: NA
J: TRBJ2-2
size: many
V: TRBV29-1
CDR3: CSVRDTGELFF
DNA: TGCAGCGTCAGGGATACCGGGGAGCTGTTTTTT

D: NA
J: TRBJ2-3
size: many
V: TRBV27
CDR3: CASSLSWPDTQYF
DNA: TGTGCCAGCAGTTTATCTTGGCCAGATACGCAGTATTTT

D: NA
J: TRBJ1-3
size: few
V: TRBV18
CDR3: CASSPEIRGVSGNTIYF
DNA: TGTGCCAGCTCACCAGAAATCAGGGGTGTATCTGGAAACACCATATATTTT

D: NA
J: TRBJ1-2
size: many
V: TRBV7-8
CDR3: CASSPGTLEAYGYTF
DNA: TGTGCCAGCAGCCCCGGGACTTTAGAGGCCTATGGCTACACCTTC

D: NA
J: TRBJ2-1
size: many
V: TRBV7-9
CDR3: CASSLEAHLEQFF
DNA: TGTGCCAGCAGCTTAGAGGCCCATCTTGAGCAGTTCTTC

D: NA
J: TRBJ2-5
size: NA
V: TRBV4-3
CDR3: CASSQDLARQESQYF
DNA: TGCGCCAGCAGCCAAGATCTGGCACGTCAAGAGTCCCAGTACTTC